A selection of T cell receptor beta chains follows, all from one sample in a study of blood T cell repertoires in COVID-19. The repertoire was sequenced with immunoSEQ multiplex PCR; TCRdb's copy has only in-frame clones and lacks some. Here the sample spans about 670,000 clones, more than 80% being singletons. The sample consisted of peripheral blood. The receptors stem from a woman aged 18-35 years with acute or convalescent COVID-19. CDR3s include the opening cysteine and the closing phenylalanine or tryptophan. A D gene is named only where the DNA matches it firmly. Where a row states a size, it is once, few, many or the class of an expanded clone; other rows omit it.

TRBV24-1	.	TRBD1	TRBJ2-1	CATSDPTGGYNEQFF	TGTGCCACCAGTGACCCGACAGGGGGGTACAATGAGCAGTTCTTC
TRBV25-1	.	.	TRBJ1-2	CASSEFPGGATLGYTF	TGTGCCAGCAGTGAATTCCCGGGGGGCGCGACTCTCGGCTACACCTTC
TRBV5-4	.	TRBD1	TRBJ2-5	CASSLDRDRVETQYF	TGTGCCAGCAGCTTGGATCGGGACAGGGTAGAGACCCAGTACTTC
TRBV7-9	.	.	TRBJ2-5	CASSLSRELQYQETQYF	TGTGCCAGCAGCTTGAGTAGGGAGCTACAGTACCAAGAGACCCAGTACTTC
TRBV6-1	.	.	TRBJ1-2	CASSDAPDWRWGGYTF	TGTGCCAGCAGTGATGCGCCGGACTGGCGGTGGGGTGGCTACACCTTC
TRBV13	.	TRBD1	TRBJ1-6	CASRSRDRGSPLHF	TGTGCCAGCAGATCACGGGACAGGGGTTCACCCCTCCACTTT
TRBV30	.	.	TRBJ1-2	CAWSVGRSLGYTF	TGTGCCTGGAGTGTGGGGAGGTCCCTAGGCTACACCTTC
TRBV29-1	once	.	TRBJ1-2	CSVEGAEGYTF	TGCAGCGTTGAGGGGGCGGAGGGCTACACCTTC
TRBV30	.	.	TRBJ2-7	CAWTDSSYEQYF	TGTGCCTGGACCGACAGCTCCTACGAGCAGTACTTC
TRBV2	many	.	TRBJ2-6	CASSEASRGPSGANVLTF	TGTGCCAGCAGTGAAGCCTCCAGGGGACCCTCTGGGGCCAACGTCCTGACTTTC